The rows below give T cell receptor beta chains drawn from one sample of a study of blood T cell repertoires in COVID-19. Only in-frame clones appear in the TCRdb table, and some are missing; sequencing was by immunoSEQ multiplex PCR. The data show about 270,000 clones, roughly 90% seen once. The sequencing input was PBMCs or T cells enriched from blood (not recorded which). These receptors originate from a woman in her sixties or seventies who had recovered from COVID-19. CDR3s include the opening cysteine and the closing phenylalanine or tryptophan. The D gene is left open where the match is weak. Clone size is not always given. Where it is, it says once, few, many or a class for expanded clones.

J | V | D | size | CDR3 | DNA
TRBJ1-5 | TRBV28 | - | - | CASSLRGPYQPQHF | TGTGCCAGCAGTTTAAGGGGTCCCTATCAGCCCCAGCATTTT
TRBJ2-5 | TRBV7-9 | - | - | CASSLGQGQETQYF | TGTGCCAGCAGCTTAGGCCAGGGGCAAGAGACCCAGTACTTC
TRBJ1-4 | TRBV7-9 | - | - | CASSRTGTSEKLFF | TGTGCCAGCAGCCGAACAGGGACCAGTGAAAAACTGTTTTTT
TRBJ1-1 | TRBV19 | - | few | CASSMVQGLNTEAFF | TGTGCCAGTAGTATGGTCCAGGGGTTAAACACTGAAGCTTTCTTT
TRBJ2-1 | TRBV30 | - | - | CAWSAGRGADEQFF | TGTGCCTGGAGTGCGGGGAGGGGGGCGGATGAGCAGTTCTTC
TRBJ2-5 | TRBV18 | - | - | CASSPPSKETQYF | TGTGCCAGCTCACCACCTTCAAAAGAGACCCAGTACTTC
TRBJ2-1 | TRBV28 | TRBD2 | - | CASSRSAGGPHEQFF | TGTGCCAGCAGCCGATCTGCGGGGGGGCCTCATGAGCAGTTCTTC
TRBJ1-1 | TRBV5-1 | - | - | CASSSASRDSIKAFF | TGCGCCAGCAGCTCGGCATCCCGGGACTCCATAAAAGCTTTCTTT
TRBJ2-7 | TRBV6-1 | TRBD1 | - | CASSEGQGATYEQYF | TGTGCCAGCAGTGAGGGACAGGGGGCAACCTACGAGCAGTACTTC
TRBJ1-5 | TRBV10-2 | - | - | CASRGTRVESQHF | TGCGCCAGCAGAGGGACTCGGGTAGAGTCCCAGCATTTT
TRBJ2-3 | TRBV27 | - | - | CASSPIGTSPSTDTQYF | TGTGCCAGCAGTCCCATCGGGACAAGTCCAAGCACAGATACGCAGTATTTT
TRBJ2-7 | TRBV28 | TRBD2 | - | CASSPSGTLLEQYF | TGTGCCAGCAGTCCGAGCGGGACCCTTCTCGAGCAGTACTTC
TRBJ2-3 | TRBV5-1 | - | - | CASSIGQRTDTQYF | TGCGCCAGCAGCATCGGACAGCGGACAGATACGCAGTATTTT
TRBJ2-7 | TRBV5-1 | - | - | CASSLTAAASYEQYF | TGCGCCAGCTCGTTGACGGCTGCGGCGAGTTACGAGCAGTACTTC
TRBJ2-1 | TRBV25-1 | TRBD2 | - | CASSEGTSGYNEQFF | TGTGCCAGCAGTGAAGGGACTAGCGGATACAATGAGCAGTTCTTC
TRBJ1-6 | TRBV6-5 | - | - | CASSYSRSGQGFPLHF | TGTGCCAGCAGTTACTCGAGATCGGGACAAGGGTTTCCCCTCCACTTT
TRBJ1-1 | TRBV18 | - | - | CASSPRAGENTEAFF | TGTGCCAGCTCACCACGCGCGGGGGAGAACACTGAAGCTTTCTTT
TRBJ2-5 | TRBV28 | - | - | CASRPRGELETQYF | TGTGCCAGCAGACCCAGGGGAGAGTTGGAGACCCAGTACTTC
TRBJ2-1 | TRBV6-4 | TRBD2 | - | CASSDSSSSGGYNEQFF | TGTGCCAGCAGTGACTCGTCTTCTAGCGGGGGATACAATGAGCAGTTCTTC
TRBJ1-4 | TRBV19 | - | - | CASSVRGGLEVLFF | TGTGCCAGTAGCGTTCGGGGGGGACTCGAGGTACTGTTTTTT
TRBJ2-5 | TRBV5-4 | TRBD2 | - | CASSATSSLQETQYF | TGTGCCAGCAGCGCGACTAGCAGCCTTCAAGAGACCCAGTACTTC
TRBJ2-1 | TRBV19 | TRBD2 | - | CASSAGRVAAPYGNEQFF | TGTGCCAGTAGTGCCGGGAGGGTTGCGGCACCCTATGGCAATGAGCAGTTCTTC
TRBJ2-3 | TRBV29-1 | - | - | CSVVEGSDTQYF | TGCAGCGTTGTAGAGGGCTCAGATACGCAGTATTTT
TRBJ2-7 | TRBV5-5 | - | - | CASSLGLSSYEQYF | TGTGCCAGCAGCTTGGGACTAAGCTCCTACGAGCAGTACTTC
TRBJ1-5 | TRBV7-8 | TRBD1 | once | CASNAGTDQQPQHF | TGTGCCAGCAATGCCGGGACAGACCAGCAGCCCCAGCATTTT
TRBJ1-5 | TRBV19 | - | - | CASRNDRISYSNQPQHF | TGTGCCAGTAGAAATGACAGGATCTCATATAGCAATCAGCCCCAGCATTTT
TRBJ2-7 | TRBV11-2 | TRBD2 | - | CASAPRLAGAEQYF | TGTGCCAGCGCCCCGCGGCTAGCGGGAGCTGAGCAGTACTTC
TRBJ2-3 | TRBV27 | - | - | CASRPTAWLGDTQYF | TGTGCCAGCCGCCCGACAGCTTGGCTAGGGGATACGCAGTATTTT
TRBJ1-2 | TRBV28 | TRBD1 | - | CASSLPGQGYGYTF | TGTGCCAGCAGTTTACCGGGACAGGGTTATGGCTACACCTTC
TRBJ2-1 | TRBV3-1/TRBV3-2 | - | - | CASSRSGSEQFF | TGTGCCAGCAGCCGAAGCGGGTCTGAGCAGTTCTTC
TRBJ2-5 | TRBV3-1/TRBV3-2 | TRBD1 | - | CASSQGGPGGQYF | TGTGCCAGCAGCCAAGGGGGACCAGGGGGCCAGTACTTC
TRBJ1-5 | TRBV6-5 | - | once | CASRSRASNQPQHF | TGTGCCAGCAGGTCCAGGGCCTCGAATCAGCCCCAGCATTTT
TRBJ1-3 | TRBV10-3 | - | - | CAISERLGVGNTIYF | TGTGCCATCAGTGAACGTCTAGGCGTCGGAAACACCATATATTTT
TRBJ1-1 | TRBV5-1 | - | - | CASRTQTGLDTEAFF | TGCGCCAGCAGGACTCAGACCGGTTTGGACACTGAAGCTTTCTTT
TRBJ2-4 | TRBV3-1/TRBV3-2 | - | - | CASSPGKGNIQYF | TGTGCCAGCAGCCCGGGTAAGGGGAACATTCAGTACTTC
TRBJ1-5 | TRBV3-1/TRBV3-2 | - | - | CASSQGGGDQPQHF | TGTGCCAGCAGCCAAGGAGGGGGTGATCAGCCCCAGCATTTT
TRBJ1-2 | TRBV24-1 | - | - | CATSDTTRGRNYGYTF | TGTGCCACCAGTGATACTACCAGGGGCCGTAACTATGGCTACACCTTC
TRBJ2-7 | TRBV24-1 | TRBD2 | - | CATSDATSGPSYEQYF | TGTGCCACCAGTGATGCCACTAGCGGGCCTTCCTACGAGCAGTACTTC
TRBJ1-4 | TRBV4-1 | - | - | CASRSTGAFNEKLFF | TGCGCCAGCCGATCGACAGGAGCTTTCAATGAAAAACTGTTTTTT
TRBJ1-1 | TRBV19 | TRBD1 | - | CASSASGTGRTEAFF | TGTGCCAGTAGTGCCTCCGGGACAGGGCGCACTGAAGCTTTCTTT
TRBJ2-1 | TRBV28 | TRBD2 | - | CASSPRLAGLYNEQFF | TGTGCCAGCAGTCCTAGACTAGCGGGACTCTACAATGAGCAGTTCTTC
TRBJ2-7 | TRBV15 | TRBD1 | - | CATSSRDRGYEQYF | TGTGCCACCAGCAGCCGGGACAGGGGGTACGAGCAGTACTTC
TRBJ1-6 | TRBV27 | - | - | CASSLRRGSNSPLHF | TGTGCCAGCAGTTTGAGAAGGGGTTCTAATTCACCCCTCCACTTT
TRBJ1-1 | TRBV27 | TRBD1 | - | CASRPGQALMNTEAFF | TGTGCCAGCAGACCGGGACAGGCCCTCATGAACACTGAAGCTTTCTTT
TRBJ2-3 | TRBV24-1 | TRBD2 | - | CASTSGGDTQYF | TGTGCCTCAACTAGCGGGGGAGATACGCAGTATTTT
TRBJ1-3 | TRBV3-1/TRBV3-2 | - | - | CASSQDSSGNTIYF | TGTGCCAGCAGTCAAGACAGCTCTGGAAACACCATATATTTT
TRBJ2-5 | TRBV27 | - | - | CASSLRSGETQYF | TGTGCCAGCAGTTTACGAAGCGGGGAGACCCAGTACTTC